Following are 30 T cell receptor beta chains from one sample sequenced in a study of regulatory T cells in long-lasting Graves disease. Construction of the TCR beta libraries employed iRepertoire HTBI primers in conjunction with Arm-PCR of CDR3 regions. TCRdb re-called the multiplex PCR reads with MiXCR, one entry per CDR3 protein. Of some 220,000 distinct CDR3 sequences detected, approximately 19% appear once; the ten largest clones hold around 11%. Time point of the sample: newly diagnosed GD, antithyroid drugs for less than 3 months. PBMC-extracted RNA yielded the TCR library. Another study also made use of these data, one on T cells in Graves' hyperthyroidism and ophthalmopathy.

Material: peripheral blood mononuclear cells (PBMCs), obtained at new diagnosis, from a patient treated with antithyroid drugs. These receptor sequences come from a woman in her twenties or thirties with Graves disease.

The rearrangement links TRBV2 to TRBJ2-7; tentatively, D is TRBD1 or TRBD2 (5 bases each). The germline V and J ends were trimmed by 8 bases and 3 bases, with 14 bases remaining between them. Germline CDR1 reads SNHLY; CDR2 reads FYNNEI. This CDR3 is built from 13 residues. The CDR3 DNA sequence: TGTGCCAGCCAGCCCGGGGCAGACTACGAGCAGTACTTC. Protein: CASQPGADYEQYF.

This rearrangement joins TRBV10-1 to TRBJ2-7, with 15 bases identical to TRBD2. With V trimmed by 0 bases and J by 5 bases, 5 bases remained unmatched. Germline CDR1 and CDR2: WNHNN and SYGVQD (reference sequence). This CDR3 is 17 amino acids long. CDR3 loop: CASSESGLAGGVDEQYF. CDR3 sequence (DNA): TGCGCCAGCAGTGAGTCTGGACTAGCGGGAGGGGTCGACGAGCAGTACTTC.

This clonotype was recorded many times. This rearrangement joins TRBV7-9 to TRBJ2-2; 9 nucleotides align to TRBD2. Germline V gene sequence: CDR1 SEHNR, CDR2 FQNEAQ (reference sequence). The junction had 3 bases not matched to a gene; V was cut back by 3 bases and J by 4 bases. The CDR3 spans 15 residues. The CDR3 is CASSFGAGGTGELFF. The DNA for the CDR3 is TGTGCCAGCAGCTTCGGAGCGGGAGGCACCGGGGAGCTGTTTTTT.

The sample holds many counts of this clonotype. The CDR3 loop is CASRPGGVYGYTF. CDR3 bases: TGTGCCAGTAGACCCGGAGGCGTCTATGGCTACACCTTC. This sequence joins TRBV19 and TRBJ1-2; D call uncertain. V lost 6 bases and J 4 bases, leaving 12 bases between the germline ends. This CDR3 region has 13 residues. Germline CDR1 reads LNHDA; CDR2 reads SQIVND (reference sequence). The full variable domain, completed using reference TRBV19 and TRBJ1-2, is DGGITQSPKYLFRKEGQNVTLSCEQNLNHDAMYWYRQDPGQGLRLIYYSQIVNDFQKGDIAEGYSVSREKKESFPLTVTSAQKNPTAFYLCASRPGGVYGYTFGSGTRLTVV.

The gene calls are TRBV20-1 and TRBJ2-1, with 9 nucleotides matching TRBD2. V shed 2 bases, J shed 7 bases, and the junction held 6 bases outside the gene matches. CDR1 and CDR2 from the germline V gene are DFQATT and SNEGSKA (reference sequence). This CDR3 comprises 14 residues. Written as DNA, the CDR3 is TGCAGTGCTAGAATTAGCGGGAGTAGGAATGAGCAGTTCTTC. Residues: CSARISGSRNEQFF.

Ten or more counts support this clonotype. The chain combines TRBV2 with TRBJ1-6; 8 nucleotides match TRBD1. V was pared by 6 bases and J by 10 bases, with 11 bases of the junction left unmatched. The CDR3 has 15 residues. Germline V gives CDR1 SNHLY, CDR2 FYNNEI. The CDR3 protein is CASRRTGQGRSPLHF. CDR3 coding DNA: TGTGCCAGCAGGCGGACAGGGCAAGGACGGTCACCCCTCCACTTT.

This clonotype was counted ten times or more. The genes are TRBV27 and TRBJ1-1, with TRBD1 matching 7 bases. This CDR3 contains 16 residues. V gave up 6 bases and J gave up 1 base; unmatched junction bases: 11. The germline CDR1 and CDR2 sequences are MNHEY and SMNVEV (reference sequence). The CDR3 reads CASRRIQGTTNTEAFF. The CDR3 DNA sequence: TGTGCCAGCAGGAGAATACAGGGGACGACGAACACTGAAGCTTTCTTT.

Many counts were recorded for this clonotype. CDR3 loop: CASSQDSQGRETQYF. CDR3 bases: TGTGCCAGCAGCCAAGATAGCCAGGGTAGGGAGACCCAGTACTTC. V usage is TRBV3-1 and J usage is TRBJ2-5, with a tentative D call TRBD1 (5 bases). CDR3 length equals 15 residues. Trimming took off 0 bases at V and 5 bases at J, with 13 bases between the two ends. Germline V gene sequence: CDR1 LGHDT, CDR2 YNNKEL (reference sequence).

There are a few counts of this clonotype. The V gene is TRBV13, the J gene TRBJ2-3, with D possibly being TRBD2 (6 bases). Trimming took 5 bases from V and 3 from J, leaving 9 bases between them. Germline lookup yields CDR1 PRHDT and CDR2 FYEKMQ (reference sequence). The CDR3 is 13 amino acids. CDR3 in amino acids: CASSRELTDTQYF. CDR3 nucleotides: TGTGCCAGCAGCCGGGAGTTAACAGATACGCAGTATTTT.

This clonotype was counted ten times or more. V usage is TRBV30 and J usage is TRBJ1-2, with D possibly being TRBD1 (6 bases). CDR1 is GTSNPN and CDR2 is SVGIG in the germline V gene (reference sequence). Trimming shortened V by 5 bases and J by 7 bases, and 17 bases separated the two germline ends. The CDR3 loop spans 13 amino acids. The CDR3 region has the DNA TGTGCCTGGGACCCACAGGGAACGGGTGGCTACACCTTC. Translated: CAWDPQGTGGYTF.

The sample holds many counts of this clonotype. V usage is TRBV7-3 and J usage is TRBJ2-3; 8 nucleotides match TRBD2. The CDR3 totals 14 residues. The germline CDR1 and CDR2 sequences are SGHTA and FQGTGA. V dropped 5 bases and J dropped 2; count of bases not matched to a gene: 3. CDR3 protein: CASSDGGATDTQYF. The CDR3 region has the DNA TGTGCCAGCAGCGACGGGGGGGCCACAGATACGCAGTATTTT.

This clonotype came up many times. The J gene is TRBJ1-1, the V gene TRBV7-8; D is possibly TRBD1 (5 bases). Between the trimmed V and J ends, which lost 4 bases and 1 base, there was a span of 13 bases. The length of the CDR3 is 15 residues. CDR1 and CDR2 (germline): SGHVS, FQNEAQ. The CDR3 loop reads CASSWDLWENTEAFF. The CDR3 DNA follows: TGTGCCAGCAGCTGGGACCTCTGGGAGAACACTGAAGCTTTCTTT.

This clonotype was counted at least ten times. The chain employs TRBV7-9 and TRBJ2-1; no clear D. Germline CDR1 SEHNR, CDR2 FQNEAQ (reference sequence). The germline V and J ends were trimmed by 3 bases and 0 bases, with 9 bases remaining between them. This CDR3 has 15 residues. The CDR3: CASSLGSSSYNEQFF. DNA for the CDR3: TGTGCCAGCAGCTTGGGCTCGAGCTCCTACAATGAGCAGTTCTTC.

This clonotype was observed at least ten times. The V gene is TRBV6-1, the J gene TRBJ2-2; D not certain. The germline gives CDR1 MNHNS, CDR2 SASEGT. V was trimmed by 8 bases and J by 1 base, leaving 2 bases between them. The CDR3 has 11 residues. The CDR3 bases are TGTGCCAGCTGGAACACCGGGGAGCTGTTTTTT. It specifies CASWNTGELFF.

In its sample, this clonotype was seen many times. The V gene is TRBV24-1, the J gene TRBJ1-1; D is unresolved. The CDR3 contains 14 residues. The germline V and J ends were trimmed by 2 bases and 6 bases, with 12 bases remaining between them. CDR1 and CDR2 from the germline V gene are KGHDR and SFDVKD. In nucleotides, the CDR3 is TGTGCCACCAGTGATTCCGGGAGGATGGCTGAAGCTTTCTTT. Translation gives CATSDSGRMAEAFF.

This clonotype occurred many times. J is TRBJ1-3 and V is TRBV27, with D hard to call. This CDR3 is built from 18 residues. Germline CDR1 reads MNHEY; CDR2 reads SMNVEV (reference sequence). V dropped 2 bases and J dropped 1 base, with 18 bases sitting between them. Here the CDR3 reads CASSLGPAAGRSGNTIYF. The CDR3 nucleotides are TGTGCCAGCAGTTTAGGACCCGCGGCGGGGAGGTCTGGAAACACCATATATTTT.

This clonotype has ten or more counts. V gene TRBV6-1 combines with J gene TRBJ1-4, with 10 bases identical to TRBD1. Germline values: CDR1 MNHNS, CDR2 SASEGT. The length of the CDR3 is 16 residues. After removal of 4 bases from V and 8 bases from J, the junction contained 10 bases not matched to a gene. CDR3 residues: CASSGRGQGVREKLFF. The DNA of the CDR3 is TGTGCCAGCAGTGGGCGTGGACAGGGGGTCCGGGAAAAACTGTTTTTT.

This clonotype was seen ten or more times. The chain is built from TRBV28 and TRBJ1-1, with TRBD1 matching over 8 bases. The germline gives CDR1 MDHEN, CDR2 SYDVKM. The CDR3 is 13 amino acids. V shed 7 bases and J 1 base; nucleotides not matched to a gene: 2. The CDR3: CASITGGNTEAFF. CDR3 in DNA: TGTGCCAGCATTACAGGGGGGAACACTGAAGCTTTCTTT.

The sample holds many counts of this clonotype. The chain links TRBV30 to TRBJ1-4, with D unresolved. The CDR3 runs 13 residues. Germline V gene lookup returns CDR1 GTSNPN and CDR2 SVGIG (reference sequence). V was pared by 0 bases and J by 7 bases, with 9 bases between. CDR3 region: CAWSVREGEKLFF. The CDR3 nucleotides are TGTGCCTGGAGTGTTAGGGAGGGTGAAAAACTGTTTTTT.

This clonotype has a count of ten or more. The chain has TRBV27 and TRBJ2-3; 9 positions agree with TRBD1. Trimming took 2 bases from V and 3 from J; bases not matched to a gene: 3. The CDR3 loop spans 15 amino acids. The germline CDR1 and CDR2 sequences are MNHEY and SMNVEV (reference sequence). CDR3 sequence reads: CASSLPGTGTDTQYF. CDR3 DNA: TGTGCCAGCAGTTTACCCGGGACAGGGACAGATACGCAGTATTTT.

This clonotype showed up many times. The chain recombines TRBV6-1 with TRBJ2-5; D ambiguous. This CDR3 is built from 14 residues. Germline CDR1 is MNHNS and CDR2 is SASEGT. The ends were cut back, 7 bases at V and 2 bases at J, with 14 bases in the middle. The CDR3, as DNA: TGTGCCAGCACCCTGAGCCATTCTCAAGAGACCCAGTACTTC. Encoded protein: CASTLSHSQETQYF.

This clonotype came up many times. The chain combines TRBV12-3 or TRBV12-4 with TRBJ2-6, with 9 bases lining up with TRBD1. Trimming took 6 bases from V and 0 from J; bases not matched to a gene: 12. The CDR3 is 19 residues long. The CDR3 loop is CASSYFRDRDFSGANVLTF. The CDR3, as DNA: TGTGCCAGCAGCTACTTCCGGGACAGGGATTTCTCTGGGGCCAACGTCCTGACTTTC.

In this sample, this clonotype turned up many times. The DNA of the CDR3 is TGTGCCAGTAGTATAAGGACGGACTATGGCTACACCTTC. This sequence encodes CASSIRTDYGYTF. The chain is built from TRBV19 and TRBJ1-2; D remains unclear. Germline-derived CDR1 and CDR2 are LNHDA and SQIVND (reference sequence). V was shortened by 2 bases and J by 3 bases, with 7 bases between the two germline ends. The CDR3 runs to 13 residues.

The J gene is TRBJ1-6, the V gene TRBV28, with D hard to call. CDR3 length: 12 amino acids. CDR1 is MDHEN, CDR2 SYDVKM, per germline. Trimming left V 1 base short and J 12 bases short, with 7 bases between. CDR3 protein: CASSLLGQPLHF. DNA for the CDR3: TGTGCCAGCAGTTTATTAGGGCAACCCCTCCACTTT.

This clonotype was found many times. The chain couples TRBV11-2 to TRBJ2-2, with a weak D call TRBD2 (5 bases). V was cut by 2 bases and J by 8 bases, with 12 bases left in between. The germline gives CDR1 SGHAT, CDR2 FQNNGV. The CDR3 is made up of 14 amino acids. CDR3: CASSLPTTGGELFF. CDR3 nucleotide sequence: TGTGCCAGCAGCTTACCAACAACGGGAGGGGAGCTGTTTTTT. The whole variable domain, filled in from reference TRBV11-2 and TRBJ2-2, reads EAGVAQSPRYKIIEKRQSVAFWCNPISGHATLYWYQQILGQGPKLLIQFQNNGVVDDSQLPKDRFSAERLKGVDSTLKIQPAKLEDSAVYLCASSLPTTGGELFFGEGSRLTVL.

This clonotype was counted many times. The CDR3 sequence is CASSPDGTTQHF. CDR3 in DNA: TGTGCCAGCAGTCCGGACGGAACGACCCAGCATTTT. The genes are TRBV2 and TRBJ1-5; no reliable D call. The germline V gene has CDR1 SNHLY and CDR2 FYNNEI. The CDR3 loop spans 12 amino acids. Trimming removed 5 bases from V and 11 bases from J, with 13 bases in between.

The chain couples TRBV3-1 to TRBJ2-3, with D maybe TRBD2 (6 bases). V was cut by 4 bases and J by 4 bases, with 15 bases left in between. This CDR3 is built from 15 residues. Per the germline V gene, CDR1 is LGHDT and CDR2 is YNNKEL (reference sequence). CDR3 bases: TGTGCCAGCAGCCGTCCTAGCGTAGGTTCAGATACGCAGTATTTT. Translating it yields CASSRPSVGSDTQYF.

Many counts were recorded for this clonotype. The chain links TRBV7-2 to TRBJ2-3; D call uncertain. Between the trimmed V and J ends, which lost 8 bases and 1 base, there was a span of 10 bases. This CDR3 contains 13 residues. The germline V gene has CDR1 SGHTA and CDR2 FQGNSA. The CDR3 here is CASGRERTDTQYF. DNA for the CDR3: TGTGCCAGCGGTCGAGAGCGCACAGATACGCAGTATTTT.

This clonotype has a count of ten or more. The genes are TRBV6-1 and TRBJ2-6; tentative D call: TRBD1 (7 bases). The CDR3 extends over 15 amino acids. Trimming took 6 bases from V and 1 from J, leaving 10 bases between them. Germline lookup yields CDR1 MNHNS and CDR2 SASEGT. The CDR3 DNA follows: TGTGCCAGCAGGGCAGGGGGGTCTGGGGCCAACGTCCTGACTTTC. Its translation is CASRAGGSGANVLTF.

This chain joins TRBV28 and TRBJ1-6, with a weak D call TRBD1 (5 bases). V was trimmed by 5 bases and J by 6 bases, leaving 14 bases between them. CDR3 length: 15 residues. CDR1 is MDHEN and CDR2 is SYDVKM in the germline V gene. The CDR3 here is CASSPVGRRNSPLHF. CDR3 coding DNA: TGTGCCAGCAGTCCCGTGGGACGCCGTAATTCACCCCTCCACTTT.